This T cell receptor (beta chain) was documented in a study of blood T cell repertoires in COVID-19. Study in general: Acute and convalescent COVID-19 specimens originated in the United States, Italy and Spain. The analysed material was cDNA or gDNA that came from T cells, B-cell-depleted T cells, or PBMCs.

CDR1 and CDR2 from the germline V gene are SQVTM and ANQGSEA. V lost 8 bases and J lost 5; bases outside the gene matches: 7. The CDR3 extends over 13 amino acids. Note on this clone: The same CDR3 also results from other DNA sequences found in this sample.

Under the authors' procedure: Nucleated cell counts were estimated from reference gene primer amplification. Assay used: immunoSEQ multiplex PCR; TCRdb lists only in-frame clones, some missing. The DNA was the basis for D and trimming; V, J and clone size are from that table. The sample carries approximately 290,000 clones, around 85% recorded once. Seattle patient enrollment occurred during active infection, with longitudinal follow-up thereafter. Sequenced: peripheral blood. The TCR was taken from a human donor with COVID-19, enrolled during active disease. The donor label of this sample is uncertain. The rearrangement links TRBV29-1 to TRBJ1-5; TRBD1 matches at 9 bases. CDR3 sequence reads: CSTRTGGDQPQHF. The CDR3 DNA reads as TGCAGCACACGAACAGGGGGCGATCAGCCCCAGCATTTT.